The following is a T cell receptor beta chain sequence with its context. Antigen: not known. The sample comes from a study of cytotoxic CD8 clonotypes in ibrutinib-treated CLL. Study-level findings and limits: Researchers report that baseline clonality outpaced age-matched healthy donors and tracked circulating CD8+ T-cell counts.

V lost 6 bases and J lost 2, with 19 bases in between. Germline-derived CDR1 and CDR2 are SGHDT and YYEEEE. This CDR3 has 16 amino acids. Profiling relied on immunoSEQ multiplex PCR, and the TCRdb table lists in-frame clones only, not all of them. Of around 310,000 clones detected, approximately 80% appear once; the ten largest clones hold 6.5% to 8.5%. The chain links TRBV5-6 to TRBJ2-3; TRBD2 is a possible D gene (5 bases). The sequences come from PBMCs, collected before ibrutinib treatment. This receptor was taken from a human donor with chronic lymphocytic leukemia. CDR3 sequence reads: CASTRMGLRDTDTQYF. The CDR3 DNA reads TGTGCCAGCACCCGGATGGGTCTCCGGGACACAGATACGCAGTATTTT.